This TCR beta chain was sequenced during a study of T-cell reconstitution after alpha-beta-depleted transplantation in children. Overall study findings and caveats: The origin of alpha-beta T cells about two months after transplant was reportedly several hundred expanded graft clones. From surviving recipient T cells and thymic progenitors came the high day-60 TCRbeta diversity observed in some patients.

This clonotype came up a few times. Its antigen remains unidentified. V dropped 5 bases and J dropped 5; count of bases not matched to a gene: 10. Germline loops: CDR1 SEHNR, CDR2 FQNEAQ (reference sequence). The CDR3 length is 15 residues. Preparing the TCRbeta library involved the use of unique molecular identifiers. TCRdb ran MiXCR on the PCR reads and lists one entry per CDR3 protein. The top ten clones hold under 30% of a sample with around 960,000 distinct CDR3 sequences, about 29% of them seen once. This material consisted of PBMCs, mostly from graft donor cells, taken 360 days after TCRalphabeta/CD19-depleted stem cell transplant. The chain is built from TRBV7-9 and TRBJ2-5, with TRBD2 identical over 8 bases. The sequence came from a boy less than two years old who had a stem cell transplant for SCID, so the T cells may come from the graft donor. The CDR3 DNA reads as TGTGCCAGCAGCCTTACAAGCGGGGGAATGGAGACCCAGTACTTC. This sequence encodes CASSLTSGGMETQYF.